The T cell receptor beta chain under discussion was sequenced for a study of cytomegalovirus exposure and HLA in healthy donors. Across the whole study: T cells numbering some 170 million yielded some 100 million unique TCR beta sequences in an earlier analysis.

The study, taken as a whole, reports: Rarity held for most TCR sequences, but there were some public TCRs that occurred in many donors.

About this clone itself: What it recognizes is unknown.

Amplification used 60 Vbeta primers and 13 Jbeta primers. Assay used: immunoSEQ multiplex PCR; TCRdb lists only in-frame clones, some missing. This listing includes about 150,000 clones. Deletions cut 4 bases from V and 5 bases from J, with 11 bases between. The CDR3 is 13 residues long. Germline CDR1 and CDR2: LGHNA and YNFKEQ. The TCR sequence derives from a woman between 45 and 65 years old in good health and CMV-seronegative. Material for sequencing was PBMCs. The J gene is TRBJ1-2, the V gene TRBV4-2; no clear D. The CDR3 spells CASSPEREYGYTF. The CDR3 DNA reads TGTGCCAGCAGCCCAGAGCGGGAATATGGCTACACCTTC.